This TCR beta chain derives from a study of post-analysis software for immune sequencing data. Study overall: The courses of disease that were included comprised relapsing-remitting, secondary progressive and progressive-relapsing multiple sclerosis. Study-level findings and limits: Among multiple sclerosis patients, normalized Chao1 diversity was significantly below that of controls.

Remarks on this clonotype: Its antigen is unknown.

Unique molecular identifiers tagged the TCR beta cDNA libraries. Around 500,000 cDNA molecules came from approximately 1 to 10 million T cells. One entry per CDR3 protein, called by TCRdb with MiXCR from the PCR reads. The sample shows about 820,000 distinct CDR3 sequences, roughly 50% of them seen only once. Specimen: blood. This TCR was sampled from a girl between 10 and 17 years old with multiple sclerosis.

The CDR3 is CASSLAQRGGYTF. CDR3 nucleotide sequence: TGTGCCAGCAGTTTAGCTCAGCGAGGCGGCTACACCTTC. The chain links TRBV12-3 or TRBV12-4 to TRBJ1-2; D not resolved. V dropped 0 bases and J dropped 8 bases, with 10 bases sitting between them. The CDR3 runs 13 residues.